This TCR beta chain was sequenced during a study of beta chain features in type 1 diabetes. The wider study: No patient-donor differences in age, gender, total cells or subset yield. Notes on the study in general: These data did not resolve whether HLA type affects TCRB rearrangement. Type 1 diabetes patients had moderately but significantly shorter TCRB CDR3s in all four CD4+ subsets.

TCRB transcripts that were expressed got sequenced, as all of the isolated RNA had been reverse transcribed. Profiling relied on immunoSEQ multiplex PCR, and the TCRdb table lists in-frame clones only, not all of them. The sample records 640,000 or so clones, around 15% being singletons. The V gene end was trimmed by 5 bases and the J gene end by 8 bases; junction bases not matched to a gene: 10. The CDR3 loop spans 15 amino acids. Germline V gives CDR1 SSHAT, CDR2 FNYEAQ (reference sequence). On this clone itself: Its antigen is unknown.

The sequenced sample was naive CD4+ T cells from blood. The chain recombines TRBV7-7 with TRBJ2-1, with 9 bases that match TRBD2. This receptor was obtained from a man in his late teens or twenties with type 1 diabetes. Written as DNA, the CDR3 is TGTGCCAGCAGCCGCGGACTAGCGAGTGGCCATGAGCAGTTCTTC. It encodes CASSRGLASGHEQFF.